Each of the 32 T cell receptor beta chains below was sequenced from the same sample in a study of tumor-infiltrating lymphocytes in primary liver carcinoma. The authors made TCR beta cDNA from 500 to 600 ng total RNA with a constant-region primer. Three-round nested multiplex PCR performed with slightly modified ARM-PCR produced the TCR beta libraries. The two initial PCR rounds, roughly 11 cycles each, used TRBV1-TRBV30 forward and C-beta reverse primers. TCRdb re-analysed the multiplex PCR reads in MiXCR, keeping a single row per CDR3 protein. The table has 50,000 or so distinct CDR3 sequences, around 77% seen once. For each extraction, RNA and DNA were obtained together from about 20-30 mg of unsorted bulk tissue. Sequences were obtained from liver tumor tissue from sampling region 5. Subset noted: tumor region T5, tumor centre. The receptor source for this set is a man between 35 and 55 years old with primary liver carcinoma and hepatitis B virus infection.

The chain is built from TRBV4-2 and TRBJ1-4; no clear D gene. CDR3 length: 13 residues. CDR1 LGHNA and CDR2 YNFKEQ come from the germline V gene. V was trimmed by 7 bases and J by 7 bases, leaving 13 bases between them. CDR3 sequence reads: CASNWPHREKLFF. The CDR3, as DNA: TGTGCCAGCAACTGGCCCCACCGTGAAAAACTGTTTTTT.

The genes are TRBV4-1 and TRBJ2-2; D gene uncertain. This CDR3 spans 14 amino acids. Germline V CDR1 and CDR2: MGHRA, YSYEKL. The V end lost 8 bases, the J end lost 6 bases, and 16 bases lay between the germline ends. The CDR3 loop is CASSRLTLSGELFF. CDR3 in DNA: TGCGCCAGCTCCCGACTTACCCTCTCCGGGGAGCTGTTTTTT.

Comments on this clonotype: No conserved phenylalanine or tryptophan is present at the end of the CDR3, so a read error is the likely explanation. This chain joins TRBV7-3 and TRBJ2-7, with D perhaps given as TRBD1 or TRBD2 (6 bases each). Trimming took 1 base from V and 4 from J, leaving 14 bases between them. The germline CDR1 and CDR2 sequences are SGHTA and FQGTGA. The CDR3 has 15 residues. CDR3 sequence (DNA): TGTGCCAGCAGCTTAAGTTGGGGGGCGGAATACGAGCAGTACTTA. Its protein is CASSLSWGAEYEQYL.

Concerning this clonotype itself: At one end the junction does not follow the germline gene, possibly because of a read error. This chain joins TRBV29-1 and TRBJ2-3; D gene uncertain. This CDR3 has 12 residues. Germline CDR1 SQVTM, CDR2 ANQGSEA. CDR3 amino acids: CSGLWYTDKQYF. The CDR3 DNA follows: TGCAGCGGGTTGTGGTACACAGATAAGCAGTATTTT.

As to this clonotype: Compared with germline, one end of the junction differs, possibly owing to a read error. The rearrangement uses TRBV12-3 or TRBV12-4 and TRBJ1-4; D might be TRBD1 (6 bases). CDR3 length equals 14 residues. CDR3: CASSLSGVSEELIF. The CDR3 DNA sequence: TGTGCCAGCAGTTTATCAGGGGTTAGTGAAGAACTGATTTTT.

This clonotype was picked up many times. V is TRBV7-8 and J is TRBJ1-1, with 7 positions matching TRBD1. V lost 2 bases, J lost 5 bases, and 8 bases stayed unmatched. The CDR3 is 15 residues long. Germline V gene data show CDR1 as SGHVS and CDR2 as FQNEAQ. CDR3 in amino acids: CASSLSVTGKTEAFF. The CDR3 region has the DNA TGTGCCAGCAGCTTATCGGTGACAGGGAAGACTGAAGCTTTCTTT.

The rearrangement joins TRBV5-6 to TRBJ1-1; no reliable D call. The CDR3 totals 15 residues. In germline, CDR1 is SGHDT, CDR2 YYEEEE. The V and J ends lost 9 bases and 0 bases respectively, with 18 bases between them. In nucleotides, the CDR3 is TGTGCCAACATCGCATGGGGAATCATGAACACTGAAGCTTTCTTT. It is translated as CANIAWGIMNTEAFF.

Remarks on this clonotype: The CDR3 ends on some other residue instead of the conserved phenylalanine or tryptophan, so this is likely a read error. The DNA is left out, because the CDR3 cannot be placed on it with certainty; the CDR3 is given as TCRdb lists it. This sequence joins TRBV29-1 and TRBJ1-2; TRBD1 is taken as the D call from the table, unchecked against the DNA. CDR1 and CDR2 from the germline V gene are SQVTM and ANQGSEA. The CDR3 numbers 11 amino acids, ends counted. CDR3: CSVQGSDGYVS.

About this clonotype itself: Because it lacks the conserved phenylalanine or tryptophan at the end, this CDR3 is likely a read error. CDR3 region: CASSLGPGEDYEQYS. The CDR3 nucleotides read TGTGCCAGCAGCTTAGGGCCGGGAGAGGACTACGAGCAGTACTCT. The rearrangement links TRBV11-2 to TRBJ2-7, with a tentative D call TRBD2 (6 bases). Germline loops: CDR1 SGHAT, CDR2 FQNNGV. The V end was cut by 1 base, the J end by 3 bases, with 13 bases between. This CDR3 has 15 residues.

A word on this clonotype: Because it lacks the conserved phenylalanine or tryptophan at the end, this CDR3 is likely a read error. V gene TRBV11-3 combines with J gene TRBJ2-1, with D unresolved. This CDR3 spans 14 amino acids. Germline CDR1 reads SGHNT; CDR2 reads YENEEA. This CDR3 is CAGSLGVSNNEQFL. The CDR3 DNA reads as TGTGCCGGCAGCTTAGGCGTCTCAAACAATGAGCAGTTCTTG.

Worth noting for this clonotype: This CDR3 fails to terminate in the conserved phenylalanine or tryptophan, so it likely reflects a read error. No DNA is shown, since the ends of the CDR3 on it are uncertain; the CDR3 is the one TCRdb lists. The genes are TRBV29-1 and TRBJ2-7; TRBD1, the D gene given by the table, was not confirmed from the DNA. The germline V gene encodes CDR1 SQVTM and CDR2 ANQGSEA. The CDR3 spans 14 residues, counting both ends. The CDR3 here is CSVPDRVDHVEQCL.

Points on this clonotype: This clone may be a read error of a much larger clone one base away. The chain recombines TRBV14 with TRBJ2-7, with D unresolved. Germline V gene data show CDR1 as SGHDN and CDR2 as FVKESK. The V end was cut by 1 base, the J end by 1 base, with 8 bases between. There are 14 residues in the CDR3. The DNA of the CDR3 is TGTGCCAGCAGCCAAGTGGGGTTATCCTACGAGCAGTACTTC. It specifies CASSQVGLSYEQYF.

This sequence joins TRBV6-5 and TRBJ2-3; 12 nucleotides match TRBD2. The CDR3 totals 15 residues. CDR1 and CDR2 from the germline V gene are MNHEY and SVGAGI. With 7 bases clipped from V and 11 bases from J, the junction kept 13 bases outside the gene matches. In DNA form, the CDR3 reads TGTGCCAGCAATCCAGGACTAGCGGGAACAAATAGGCAGTATTTT. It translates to CASNPGLAGTNRQYF.

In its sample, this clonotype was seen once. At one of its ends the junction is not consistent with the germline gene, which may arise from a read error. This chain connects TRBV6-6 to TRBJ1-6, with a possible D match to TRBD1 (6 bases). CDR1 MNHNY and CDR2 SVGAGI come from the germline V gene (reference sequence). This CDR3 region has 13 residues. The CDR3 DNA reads TGTGCCAGCAGTACGGCAGGGGTTTCGCCCCTCCATTTT. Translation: CASSTAGVSPLHF.

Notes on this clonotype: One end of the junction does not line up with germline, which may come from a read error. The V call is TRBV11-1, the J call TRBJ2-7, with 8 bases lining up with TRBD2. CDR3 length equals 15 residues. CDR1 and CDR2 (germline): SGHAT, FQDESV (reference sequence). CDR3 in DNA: TGTGCCAGCAGCAATAGCGGGACAAATACCTATGAGCAATACTTC. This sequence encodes CASSNSGTNTYEQYF.

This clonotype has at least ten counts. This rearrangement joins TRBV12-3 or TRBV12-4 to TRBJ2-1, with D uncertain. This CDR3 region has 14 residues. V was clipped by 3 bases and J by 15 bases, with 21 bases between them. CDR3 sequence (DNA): TGTGCCAGCAGTTTCAGCCTTACAGCAGGATGGCGGTTCTTC. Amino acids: CASSFSLTAGWRFF.

The CDR3 loop is CASSRTGTVISNYGYTF. The DNA of the CDR3 is TGTGCCAGCAGCCGAACCGGGACGGTAATAAGTAACTATGGCTACACCTTC. V gene TRBV11-1 combines with J gene TRBJ1-2, with D maybe TRBD1 (5 bases). V lost 5 bases, J lost 1 base, and 20 bases lay in between. The CDR3 consists of 17 residues. The germline V gene encodes CDR1 SGHAT and CDR2 FQDESV (reference sequence).

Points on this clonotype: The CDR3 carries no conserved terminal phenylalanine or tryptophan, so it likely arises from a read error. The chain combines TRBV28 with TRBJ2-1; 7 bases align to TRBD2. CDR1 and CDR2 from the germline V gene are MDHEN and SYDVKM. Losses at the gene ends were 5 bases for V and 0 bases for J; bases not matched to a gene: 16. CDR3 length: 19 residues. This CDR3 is CASSIAGLTGLSSYNEQFI. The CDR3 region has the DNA TGTGCCAGCAGTATTGCGGGACTAACGGGATTGAGCTCCTACAATGAGCAGTTCATC.

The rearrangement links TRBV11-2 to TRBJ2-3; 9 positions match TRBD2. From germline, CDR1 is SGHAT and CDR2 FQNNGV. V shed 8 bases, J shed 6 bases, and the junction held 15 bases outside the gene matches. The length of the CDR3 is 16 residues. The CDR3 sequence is CASSPGLAGTGDTQYF. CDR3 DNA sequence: TGTGCCAGCTCTCCGGGGCTAGCGGGAACCGGGGATACGCAGTATTTT.

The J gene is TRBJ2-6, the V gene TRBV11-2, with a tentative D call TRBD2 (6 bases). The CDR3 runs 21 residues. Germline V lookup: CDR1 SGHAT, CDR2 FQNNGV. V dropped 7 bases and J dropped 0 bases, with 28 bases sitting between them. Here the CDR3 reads CASTMGGDKGISPSGANVLTF. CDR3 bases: TGTGCCAGCACCATGGGGGGAGACAAGGGCATTTCCCCCTCTGGGGCCAACGTCCTGACTTTC. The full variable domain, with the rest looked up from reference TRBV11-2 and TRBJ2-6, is EAGVAQSPRYKIIEKRQSVAFWCNPISGHATLYWYQQILGQGPKLLIQFQNNGVVDDSQLPKDRFSAERLKGVDSTLKIQPAKLEDSAVYLCASTMGGDKGISPSGANVLTFGAGSRLTVL.

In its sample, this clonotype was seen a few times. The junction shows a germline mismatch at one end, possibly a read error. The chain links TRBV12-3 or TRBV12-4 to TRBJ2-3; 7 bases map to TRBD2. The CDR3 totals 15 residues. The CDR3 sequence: CASEKGRELPDTQCF. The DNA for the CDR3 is TGTGCCAGTGAGAAGGGGCGGGAGTTACCAGATACGCAGTGTTTT.

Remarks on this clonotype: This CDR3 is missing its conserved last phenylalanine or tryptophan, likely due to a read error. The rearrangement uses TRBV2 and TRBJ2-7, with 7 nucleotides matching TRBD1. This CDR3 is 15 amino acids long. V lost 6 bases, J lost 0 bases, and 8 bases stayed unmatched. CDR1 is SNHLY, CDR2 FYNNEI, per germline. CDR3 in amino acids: CASSGDRASSYEQYS. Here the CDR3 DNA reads TGTGCCAGCAGCGGTGACAGGGCCAGCTCCTACGAGCAGTACTCC.

Written as DNA, the CDR3 is TGTATCAGCAGCTTACCCCCGACCGGGCAAGAGGTTGGCTACACCTTC. Its protein is CISSLPPTGQEVGYTF. The rearrangement links TRBV7-9 to TRBJ1-2; the D is unclear. The CDR3 sequence is 16 residues long. Germline V gene data show CDR1 as SEHNR and CDR2 as FQNEAQ (reference sequence). The full variable domain, completed using reference TRBV7-9 and TRBJ1-2, is DTGVSQNPRHKITKRGQNVTFRCDPISEHNRLYWYRQTLGQGPEFLTYFQNEAQLEKSRLLSDRFSAERPKGSFSTLEIQRTEQGDSAMYLCISSLPPTGQEVGYTFGSGTRLTVV.

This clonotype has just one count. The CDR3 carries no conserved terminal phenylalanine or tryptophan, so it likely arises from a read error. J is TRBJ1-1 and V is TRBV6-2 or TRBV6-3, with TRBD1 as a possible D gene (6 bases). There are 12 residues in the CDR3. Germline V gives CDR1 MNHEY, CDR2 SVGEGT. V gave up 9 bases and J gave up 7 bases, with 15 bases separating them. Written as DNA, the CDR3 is TGTGCCAGTAGGGGGAGGGGGGGTGAAGCTTTCCCT. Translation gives CASRGRGGEAFP.

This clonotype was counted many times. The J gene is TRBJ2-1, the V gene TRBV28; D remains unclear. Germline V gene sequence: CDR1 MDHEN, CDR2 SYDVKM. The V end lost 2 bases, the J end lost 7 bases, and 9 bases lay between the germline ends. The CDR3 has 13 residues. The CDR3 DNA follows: TGTGCCAGCAGTTTAAGTCCATTTAATGAGCAGTTCTTC. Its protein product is CASSLSPFNEQFF.

The CDR3 sequence is CSVEIYEQFF. In nucleotides, the CDR3 is TGCAGCGTGGAAATATACGAGCAGTTCTTC. V usage is TRBV29-1 and J usage is TRBJ2-1; no firm D call. CDR3 length equals 10 residues. Per the germline V gene, CDR1 is SQVTM and CDR2 is ANQGSEA. Trimming shortened V by 6 bases and J by 10 bases, and 10 bases separated the two germline ends.

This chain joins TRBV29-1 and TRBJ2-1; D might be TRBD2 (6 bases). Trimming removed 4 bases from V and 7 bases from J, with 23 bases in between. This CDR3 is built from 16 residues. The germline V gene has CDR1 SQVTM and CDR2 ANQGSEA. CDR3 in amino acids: CSVANRGWDSQNEQFF. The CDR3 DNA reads TGCAGCGTTGCTAATCGGGGGTGGGATAGTCAGAATGAGCAGTTCTTC.

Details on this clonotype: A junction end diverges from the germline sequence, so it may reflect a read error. The CDR3 DNA reads as TGTGCCGGCAGTCCCCCGGGGACAGCTTCCTACGAGCAGTACTTC. This sequence encodes CAGSPPGTASYEQYF. The chain employs TRBV28 and TRBJ2-7, with 7 bases fitting TRBD1. This CDR3 is 15 amino acids long. Germline loops: CDR1 MDHEN, CDR2 SYDVKM.

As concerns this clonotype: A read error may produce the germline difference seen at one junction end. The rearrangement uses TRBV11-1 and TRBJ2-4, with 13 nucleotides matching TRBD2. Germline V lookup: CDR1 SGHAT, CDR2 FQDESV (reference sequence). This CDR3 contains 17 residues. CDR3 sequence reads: CVSTFLGTSGTKNIQYF. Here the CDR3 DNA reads TGTGTCAGCACCTTTCTAGGGACTAGCGGGACCAAAAACATTCAGTACTTC.

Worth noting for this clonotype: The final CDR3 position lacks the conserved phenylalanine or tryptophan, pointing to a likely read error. CDR3 nucleotides: TGTGCCAGCAGCCACGACGAGGCGGTCGCGAACACCGGGGAGCTGTTTCCT. Amino acids: CASSHDEAVANTGELFP. This chain joins TRBV7-3 and TRBJ2-2; D gene unclear. Germline lookup yields CDR1 SGHTA and CDR2 FQGTGA. V dropped 5 bases and J dropped 0 bases, with 16 bases sitting between them. CDR3 length equals 17 residues.

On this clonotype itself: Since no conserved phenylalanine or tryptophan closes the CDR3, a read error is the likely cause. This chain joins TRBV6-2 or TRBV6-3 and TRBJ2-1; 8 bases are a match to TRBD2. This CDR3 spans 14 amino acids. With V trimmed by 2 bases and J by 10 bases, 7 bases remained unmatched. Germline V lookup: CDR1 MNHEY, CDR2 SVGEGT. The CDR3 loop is CASSYRTSREEQFI. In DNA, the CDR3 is TGTGCCAGCAGTTACCGGACTAGCAGGGAGGAGCAGTTCATC.

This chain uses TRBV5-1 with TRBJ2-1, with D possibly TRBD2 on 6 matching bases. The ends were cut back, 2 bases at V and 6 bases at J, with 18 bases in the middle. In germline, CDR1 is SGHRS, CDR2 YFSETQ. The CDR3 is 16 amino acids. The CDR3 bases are TGCGCCAGCAGCTTTACTTTAGCGGTAGGCGGCAATGAGCAGTTCTTC. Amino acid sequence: CASSFTLAVGGNEQFF.